The 32 T cell receptor beta chains reported below all come from one sample, sequenced in a study of T cell clones after liver transplantation. Using immunoSEQ multiplex PCR, the repertoire was profiled, and TCRdb retains in-frame clones only, with some absent. The top ten clones hold roughly 31% of a sample with some 11,000 clones, under 75% of them seen once. The sequencing here drew on CD8+ T cells from blood, taken at the 22-month timepoint. The receptors were sampled from a human patient who received a liver transplant. Some T cells may have come from the graft donor.

Only a few counts were recorded for this clone. The V call is TRBV6-4, the J call TRBJ2-3, with 9 bases aligning to TRBD1. CDR3 size: 16 residues. The V segment lost 0 bases and the J segment 4 bases; nucleotides outside the gene matches: 5. The germline CDR1 and CDR2 sequences are MRHNA and SNTAGT. In nucleotides, the CDR3 is TGTGCCAGCAGTGACTCCAGGACAGGGGCAGCAGATACGCAGTATTTT. Translated, it gives CASSDSRTGAADTQYF.

This clone was detected ten times or more. V gene TRBV11-1 combines with J gene TRBJ2-1, with D perhaps matching TRBD1 (7 bases). This CDR3 is 16 amino acids long. Germline V gene sequence: CDR1 SGHAT, CDR2 FQDESV (reference sequence). The V gene lost 4 bases and the J gene lost 5 bases, with 18 bases spanning the gap. CDR3 region: CASSSPSGGPHNEQFF. Here the CDR3 DNA reads TGTGCCAGCAGCTCCCCCTCAGGGGGGCCCCACAATGAGCAGTTCTTC.

This rearrangement joins TRBV6-6 to TRBJ2-5; a weak D match, TRBD1 (6 bases). This CDR3 contains 14 residues. V was pared by 7 bases and J by 4 bases, with 16 bases between. Germline V gene lookup returns CDR1 MNHNY and CDR2 SVGAGI (reference sequence). CDR3 bases: TGTGCCAGCACCGGACAGCCATTTTCAGAGACCCAGTACTTC. Its protein is CASTGQPFSETQYF.

The gene calls are TRBV5-1 and TRBJ2-5; TRBD1 agrees at 7 bases. The CDR3 has 13 residues. Unmatched junction bases numbered 7, after V lost 6 bases and J lost 5 bases. CDR1 SGHRS and CDR2 YFSETQ come from the germline V gene. The CDR3 region is CASTRQGLETQYF. The DNA for the CDR3 is TGCGCCAGCACTCGACAGGGTTTGGAGACCCAGTACTTC. Variable domain in full (rest from reference TRBV5-1 and TRBJ2-5): KAGVTQTPRYLIKTRGQQVTLSCSPISGHRSVSWYQQTPGQGLQFLFEYFSETQRNKGNFPGRFSGRQFSNSRSEMNVSTLELGDSALYLCASTRQGLETQYFGPGTRLLVL.

The chain combines TRBV7-3 with TRBJ1-5, with 8 bases that match TRBD1. CDR1 is SGHTA and CDR2 is FQGTGA in the germline V gene. The CDR3 runs 17 residues. The trim removed 1 base at V and 0 bases at J, leaving 5 bases unmatched. CDR3 in amino acids: CASSLNDRGYSNQPQHF. The CDR3, as DNA: TGTGCCAGCAGCTTAAATGACAGGGGCTATAGCAATCAGCCCCAGCATTTT.

This clone was counted ten times or more. The chain employs TRBV19 and TRBJ2-3; 11 positions match TRBD2. CDR1 and CDR2 from the germline V gene are LNHDA and SQIVND (reference sequence). V lost 5 bases to trimming and J lost 3 bases; unmatched junction nucleotides: 4. The CDR3 contains 15 residues. In DNA, the CDR3 is TGTGCCAGTAGTTGGACTAGCGGGCGAACAGATACGCAGTATTTT. Protein: CASSWTSGRTDTQYF. The variable domain in full, completed from reference TRBV19 and TRBJ2-3, reads DGGITQSPKYLFRKEGQNVTLSCEQNLNHDAMYWYRQDPGQGLRLIYYSQIVNDFQKGDIAEGYSVSREKKESFPLTVTSAQKNPTAFYLCASSWTSGRTDTQYFGPGTRLTVL.

The genes are TRBV4-1 and TRBJ2-1, with 7 bases lining up with TRBD2. CDR1 is MGHRA, CDR2 YSYEKL, per germline. CDR3 length: 15 residues. The J segment lost 2 bases and the V segment lost 2 bases, leaving 3 bases of the junction unmatched. The chain's CDR3 is CASSQSGVTYNEQFF. The DNA of the CDR3 is TGCGCCAGCAGCCAAAGCGGGGTTACCTACAATGAGCAGTTCTTC.

This chain links TRBV6-5 with TRBJ1-2, with D possibly TRBD1 on 6 matching bases. Per germline, CDR1 MNHEY and CDR2 SVGAGI. V dropped 4 bases and J dropped 0 bases, with 9 bases sitting between them. The CDR3 totals 14 residues. Here the CDR3 reads CASSFGQTNYGYTF. Written as DNA, the CDR3 is TGTGCCAGCAGTTTCGGACAGACTAACTATGGCTACACCTTC.

The chain recombines TRBV6-6 with TRBJ1-4; D is possibly TRBD1 (6 bases). CDR1 and CDR2 from the germline V gene are MNHNY and SVGAGI (reference sequence). V lost 6 bases and J lost 6, with 14 bases in between. The CDR3 is 14 amino acids. The CDR3 reads CASRRNTGYEKLFF. As DNA, the CDR3 is TGTGCCAGCAGAAGAAATACAGGGTATGAAAAACTGTTTTTT.

The chain couples TRBV4-1 to TRBJ1-1; D call uncertain. CDR1 is MGHRA and CDR2 is YSYEKL in the germline V gene. Trimming cost V 2 bases and J 6 bases, with 16 bases left between them. This CDR3 has 15 amino acids. CDR3 nucleotide sequence: TGCGCCAGCAGCCAACTCTTTAGGGTTGACGCTGAAGCTTTCTTT. Translation: CASSQLFRVDAEAFF.

The V call is TRBV7-6, the J call TRBJ2-1; 9 nucleotides match TRBD2. V gave up 3 bases and J gave up 4 bases; unmatched junction bases: 4. This CDR3 is 15 amino acids long. Germline CDR1 and CDR2: SGHVS and FNYEAQ. The CDR3 region is CASSFIAGAYNEQFF. The CDR3 nucleotides read TGTGCCAGCAGCTTCATAGCGGGAGCTTACAATGAGCAGTTCTTC.

The table lists this clone with a few counts. The chain couples TRBV5-1 to TRBJ1-2; D gene ambiguous. The CDR3 is made up of 14 amino acids. V was clipped by 0 bases and J by 1 base, with 7 bases between them. CDR1 and CDR2 (germline): SGHRS, YFSETQ. The CDR3 coding sequence is TGCGCCAGCAGCTTGGAAGACAATAACTATGGCTACACCTTC. It is translated as CASSLEDNNYGYTF.

This chain's CDR3 is CASSQDTGLATPGANVLTF. In DNA form, the CDR3 reads TGTGCCAGCAGCCAAGATACAGGCCTGGCCACTCCTGGGGCCAACGTCCTGACTTTC. V is TRBV4-2 and J is TRBJ2-6; maybe TRBD1 (5 bases). V shed 0 bases and J shed 2 bases, with 17 bases lying between them. The germline V gene encodes CDR1 LGHNA and CDR2 YNFKEQ. The CDR3 length is 19 residues.

V is TRBV7-9 and J is TRBJ2-3, with D maybe TRBD1 (5 bases). V was cut by 8 bases and J by 6 bases, with 12 bases left in between. There are 12 residues in the CDR3. The germline gives CDR1 SEHNR, CDR2 FQNEAQ (reference sequence). CDR3: CASLQGWDTQYF. CDR3 DNA sequence: TGTGCCAGCCTTCAGGGCTGGGATACGCAGTATTTT.

V and J are TRBV19 and TRBJ2-1; D call uncertain. Trimming stripped 1 base from V and 5 bases from J, with 6 bases between. The CDR3 spans 13 residues. Germline V CDR1 and CDR2: LNHDA, SQIVND (reference sequence). CDR3 sequence: CASSIAIHNEQFF. In DNA, the CDR3 is TGTGCCAGTAGTATAGCCATTCACAATGAGCAGTTCTTC.

This rearrangement joins TRBV7-2 to TRBJ2-3; 11 bases agree with TRBD2. CDR1 SGHTA and CDR2 FQGNSA come from the germline V gene. The trim removed 4 bases at V and 6 bases at J, leaving 6 bases unmatched. CDR3 size: 15 residues. This chain's CDR3 is CASSSTSGVGDTQYF. CDR3 sequence (DNA): TGTGCCAGCAGCTCGACTAGCGGGGTAGGGGATACGCAGTATTTT.

This chain connects TRBV27 to TRBJ2-3; TRBD2 matches at 8 bases. V was pared by 6 bases and J by 4 bases, with 9 bases of the junction left unmatched. This CDR3 contains 15 residues. Germline lookup yields CDR1 MNHEY and CDR2 SMNVEV (reference sequence). In nucleotides, the CDR3 is TGTGCCAGCAGACCAGCGGGAGCCGGAGCAGATACGCAGTATTTT. Its protein is CASRPAGAGADTQYF.

The chain combines TRBV4-3 with TRBJ2-7, with D unclear. With 1 base removed from V and 0 bases from J, the gap between germline ends came to 7 bases. The CDR3 contains 14 residues. Germline lookup yields CDR1 LGHNA and CDR2 YSLEER. The chain's CDR3 is CASSQVRRSYEQYF. Written as DNA, the CDR3 is TGCGCCAGCAGCCAAGTTCGGCGCTCCTACGAGCAGTACTTC.

The rearrangement uses TRBV6-6 and TRBJ2-7; D is perhaps TRBD1 or TRBD2 (5 bases each). V was shortened by 2 bases and J by 2 bases, with 10 bases between the two germline ends. The CDR3 contains 14 residues. Germline V gives CDR1 MNHNY, CDR2 SVGAGI (reference sequence). CDR3 sequence (DNA): TGTGCCAGCAGTTACGGGGGTGACACCTACGAGCAGTACTTC. It translates to CASSYGGDTYEQYF.

The gene calls are TRBV9 and TRBJ2-1; D is uncertain. The CDR3 is 11 residues long. Germline V gene lookup returns CDR1 SGDLS and CDR2 YYNGEE. Deletions cut 3 bases from V and 5 bases from J, with 3 bases between. The CDR3 DNA follows: TGTGCCAGCAGCGCCCACAATGAGCAGTTCTTC. It is translated as CASSAHNEQFF.

V is TRBV4-3 and J is TRBJ1-6; possible D gene TRBD1, 5 bases. Trimming removed 0 bases at V and 7 bases at J, with 7 bases between. This CDR3 region has 14 residues. In germline, CDR1 is LGHNA, CDR2 YSLEER. CDR3 nucleotides: TGCGCCAGCAGCCAAGATCGGGACAATTCACCCCTCCACTTT. Protein product: CASSQDRDNSPLHF.

The chain recombines TRBV7-9 with TRBJ1-2; D remains ambiguous. Germline CDR1 SEHNR, CDR2 FQNEAQ (reference sequence). The CDR3 sequence is 14 residues long. V dropped 4 bases and J dropped 3 bases, with 12 bases sitting between them. In DNA form, the CDR3 reads TGTGCCAGCAGCTCGGACGAGTATTACTATGGCTACACCTTC. Protein product: CASSSDEYYYGYTF.

The chain employs TRBV28 and TRBJ1-1, with D uncertain. Germline CDR1 MDHEN, CDR2 SYDVKM. V dropped 2 bases and J dropped 0 bases, with 10 bases sitting between them. CDR3 length: 15 amino acids. This CDR3 is CASSLTARMNTEAFF. CDR3 sequence (DNA): TGTGCCAGCAGTTTAACGGCACGTATGAACACTGAAGCTTTCTTT.

This clone came up once. The chain carries TRBV7-8 and TRBJ2-7; perhaps TRBD1 as D (5 bases). Deletions cut 7 bases from V and 2 bases from J, with 24 bases between. CDR1 SGHVS and CDR2 FQNEAQ come from the germline V gene. The CDR3 is 17 residues long. CDR3 DNA: TGTGCCAGCACCAGACCCGCCTCGTGGCAGGGCCCCTACGAGCAGTACTTC. Translation gives CASTRPASWQGPYEQYF.

The chain recombines TRBV6-1 with TRBJ1-1; 10 positions agree with TRBD1. The germline gives CDR1 MNHNS, CDR2 SASEGT. V gave up 2 bases and J gave up 10 bases; unmatched junction bases: 4. There are 13 residues in the CDR3. The CDR3 region has the DNA TGTGCCAGCAGTGAAATTCGGGACAGGGGAGCTTTCTTT. Protein: CASSEIRDRGAFF.

By share of the sample, this clone is medium-sized. The gene calls are TRBV4-3 and TRBJ2-7, with D maybe TRBD2 (5 bases). Germline assignment: CDR1 LGHNA and CDR2 YSLEER. CDR3 length equals 14 residues. Between the trimmed V and J ends, which lost 0 bases and 4 bases, there was a span of 10 bases. The CDR3 loop is CASSQDLSGYEQYF. The DNA of the CDR3 is TGCGCCAGCAGCCAAGATCTGAGCGGATACGAGCAGTACTTC.

This clone appeared a single time. V gene TRBV5-1 combines with J gene TRBJ2-7; D gene uncertain. The CDR3 loop spans 13 amino acids. Trimming cost V 0 bases and J 3 bases, with 7 bases left between them. CDR1 SGHRS and CDR2 YFSETQ come from the germline V gene. The CDR3 nucleotides read TGCGCCAGCAGCTTGGAGGGTGGCTACGAGCAGTACTTC. Amino acids: CASSLEGGYEQYF.

This chain joins TRBV7-3 and TRBJ2-5; perhaps D is TRBD1 or TRBD2 (6 bases each). CDR1 SGHTA and CDR2 FQGTGA come from the germline V gene. The CDR3 totals 15 residues. V was pared by 2 bases and J by 4 bases, with 14 bases between. Here the CDR3 DNA reads TGTGCCAGCAGCTTAGAAGGGGGGAACCGAGAGACCCAGTACTTC. This gives the protein CASSLEGGNRETQYF. Based on the CDR3 plus reference TRBV7-3 and TRBJ2-5, the full variable domain is GAGVSQTPSNKVTEKGKYVELRCDPISGHTALYWYRQSLGQGPEFLIYFQGTGAADDSGLPNDRFFAVRPEGSVSTLKIQRTERGDSAVYLCASSLEGGNRETQYFGPGTRLLVL.

This chain uses TRBV6-5 with TRBJ2-1; 9 bases map to TRBD1. The germline V gene has CDR1 MNHEY and CDR2 SVGAGI. The CDR3 runs 15 residues. Losses at the gene ends were 2 bases for V and 8 bases for J; bases not matched to a gene: 7. The CDR3, as DNA: TGTGCCAGCAGTTACGGACAGGGGAATAACGATGAGCAGTTCTTC. Amino acids: CASSYGQGNNDEQFF.

This chain links TRBV6-1 with TRBJ1-4, with D tentatively TRBD1 (5 bases). CDR1 is MNHNS, CDR2 SASEGT, per germline. This CDR3 has 15 residues. Trimming took off 4 bases at V and 8 bases at J, with 17 bases between the two ends. This CDR3 reads CASSAGAGSLEKLFF. CDR3 in DNA: TGTGCCAGCAGTGCCGGGGCAGGGTCTCTAGAAAAACTGTTTTTT.

This sequence joins TRBV5-6 and TRBJ2-5; 12 bases line up with TRBD1. Unmatched junction bases numbered 1, after V lost 0 bases and J lost 4 bases. This CDR3 is built from 15 residues. Per the germline V gene, CDR1 is SGHDT and CDR2 is YYEEEE. In nucleotides, the CDR3 is TGTGCCAGCAGCTTGGTGGGACAGGGGGCAGAGACCCAGTACTTC. Its translation is CASSLVGQGAETQYF.

The chain employs TRBV5-1 and TRBJ2-1, with 11 bases aligning to TRBD2. This CDR3 contains 18 residues. Germline V CDR1 and CDR2: SGHRS, YFSETQ. Losses at the gene ends were 0 bases for V and 7 bases for J; bases not matched to a gene: 12. CDR3 bases: TGCGCCAGCAGCTTGGCCACTACTAGCGGGAGCTTTATAAATGAGCAGTTCTTC. It codes for CASSLATTSGSFINEQFF.